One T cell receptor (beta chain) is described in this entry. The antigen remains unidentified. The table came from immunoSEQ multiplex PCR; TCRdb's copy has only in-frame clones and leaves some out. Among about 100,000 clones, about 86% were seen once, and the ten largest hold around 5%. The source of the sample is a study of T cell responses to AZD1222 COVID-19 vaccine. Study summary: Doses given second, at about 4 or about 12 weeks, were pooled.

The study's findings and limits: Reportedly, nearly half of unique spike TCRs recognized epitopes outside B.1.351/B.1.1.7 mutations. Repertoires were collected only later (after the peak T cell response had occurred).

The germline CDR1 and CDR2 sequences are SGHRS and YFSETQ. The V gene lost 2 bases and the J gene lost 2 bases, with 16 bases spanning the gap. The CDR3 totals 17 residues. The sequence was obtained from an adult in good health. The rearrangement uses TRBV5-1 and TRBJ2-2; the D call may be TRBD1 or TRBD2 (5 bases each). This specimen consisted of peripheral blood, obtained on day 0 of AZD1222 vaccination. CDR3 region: CASSFYGTTSNTGELFF. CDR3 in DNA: TGCGCCAGCAGCTTTTACGGGACCACCTCCAACACCGGGGAGCTGTTTTTT.